Listed below are T cell receptor beta chains from one sample, sequenced in a study of cytomegalovirus exposure and HLA in healthy donors. Clones were read by immunoSEQ multiplex PCR, and TCRdb kept only the in-frame ones, dropping some. This table has 160,000 or so clones, around 80% appearing once. Input material: PBMCs. These receptors were obtained from a man in his forties in good health and CMV-seronegative. The CDR3 runs from the conserved cysteine through the conserved F or W. A D gene is named only where the DNA matches it firmly. Expanded clones get a size class; other rows say once, few or many, or leave the size out.

length,D,size,J,V,CDR3,DNA
15,NA,NA,TRBJ2-1,TRBV5-4,CASSDGGYSYNEQFF,TGTGCCAGCAGTGATGGGGGGTACTCCTACAATGAGCAGTTCTTC
13,NA,NA,TRBJ1-1,TRBV5-1,CASSLVTGPGAFF,TGCGCCAGCAGCTTGGTGACAGGACCCGGAGCTTTCTTT
13,NA,NA,TRBJ2-7,TRBV23-1,CASADRTDYEQYF,TGCGCCAGCGCAGATAGGACAGACTACGAGCAGTACTTC
14,TRBD1,NA,TRBJ2-7,TRBV7-6,CASSFRDRVDEQYF,TGTGCCAGCAGCTTCCGGGACAGGGTGGACGAGCAGTACTTC
17,NA,NA,TRBJ2-2,TRBV27,CASSLFRSSGKAGELFF,TGTGCCAGCAGTTTGTTCAGGAGCTCAGGGAAGGCCGGGGAGCTGTTTTTT
13,NA,NA,TRBJ1-5,TRBV6-1,CASSGEGNQPQHF,TGTGCCAGCAGTGGGGAGGGCAATCAGCCCCAGCATTTT
14,NA,NA,TRBJ2-5,TRBV6-1,CASSGGGRRETQYF,TGTGCCAGCAGTGGCGGGGGCCGGAGGGAGACCCAGTACTTC
13,NA,NA,TRBJ1-5,TRBV10-3,CAISAELSQPQHF,TGTGCCATCAGTGCAGAACTTAGCCAGCCCCAGCATTTT
14,NA,NA,TRBJ2-7,TRBV10-3,CAISESDSPYEQYF,TGTGCCATCAGTGAGTCGGACAGCCCCTACGAGCAGTACTTC
16,TRBD1,NA,TRBJ1-6,TRBV7-9,CASSFDRAPANSPLHF,TGTGCCAGCAGCTTCGACAGGGCCCCTGCTAATTCACCCCTCCACTTT
12,NA,NA,TRBJ2-7,TRBV5-1,CASSLAGPEQYF,TGCGCCAGCAGCTTAGCTGGGCCCGAGCAGTACTTC
15,NA,NA,TRBJ1-4,TRBV7-2,CASSTEQGYFEKLFF,TGTGCCAGCAGCACTGAACAGGGATACTTTGAAAAACTGTTTTTT
11,NA,NA,TRBJ2-5,TRBV30,CAWSDGETQYF,TGTGCCTGGAGTGACGGGGAGACCCAGTACTTC
18,NA,NA,TRBJ2-4,TRBV5-1,CASGPPPGRGFGKNIQYF,TGCGCCAGCGGACCCCCTCCCGGTCGGGGTTTCGGCAAAAACATTCAGTACTTC
13,TRBD2,NA,TRBJ2-3,TRBV27,CASKRGDKDTQYF,TGTGCCAGCAAACGGGGGGATAAAGATACGCAGTATTTT
12,NA,NA,TRBJ1-1,TRBV7-8,CASQAPNTEAFF,TGTGCCAGCCAGGCGCCCAACACTGAAGCTTTCTTT
15,NA,once,TRBJ1-1,TRBV21-1,CASSNRGQMNTEAFF,TGTGCCAGCAGCAACAGGGGACAGATGAACACTGAAGCTTTCTTT
13,TRBD1,NA,TRBJ1-1,TRBV7-3,CASSLFDRAEAFF,TGTGCCAGCAGCTTATTCGACAGGGCCGAAGCTTTCTTT
13,NA,NA,TRBJ2-3,TRBV11-3,CASSPPGTDTQYF,TGTGCCAGCAGCCCCCCGGGTACAGATACGCAGTATTTT
18,NA,NA,TRBJ2-4,TRBV7-9,CASSLVPGPRGAKNIQYF,TGTGCCAGCAGCTTAGTACCAGGGCCGCGGGGAGCCAAAAACATTCAGTACTTC
15,TRBD1,NA,TRBJ2-4,TRBV7-9,CASSPTGTGTKVQYF,TGTGCCAGCAGCCCTACCGGGACAGGGACAAAGGTTCAGTACTTC
13,NA,few,TRBJ1-6,TRBV4-1,CASSQEGGSPLHF,TGCGCCAGCAGCCAAGAAGGAGGGTCACCCCTCCACTTT
15,TRBD1,NA,TRBJ1-5,TRBV6-5,CASSKTGERSQPQHF,TGTGCCAGCAGTAAAACAGGGGAACGGAGCCAGCCCCAGCATTTT
17,TRBD2,NA,TRBJ2-3,TRBV29-1,CSVGGLAGFSSTDTQYF,TGCAGCGTTGGAGGCCTAGCGGGGTTCTCTAGCACAGATACGCAGTATTTT
17,NA,NA,TRBJ1-1,TRBV9,CASSHSGITGFRTEAFF,TGTGCCAGCAGTCATTCCGGAATTACAGGGTTCCGGACTGAAGCTTTCTTT
17,NA,NA,TRBJ2-5,TRBV5-5,CASSLTPLQGVQETQYF,TGTGCCAGCAGCTTGACCCCACTACAGGGAGTCCAAGAGACCCAGTACTTC
15,NA,NA,TRBJ1-2,TRBV19,CASSEDPVRGDGYTF,TGTGCCAGTAGCGAGGACCCGGTTCGGGGAGATGGCTACACCTTC
11,NA,NA,TRBJ1-2,TRBV6-1,CAGQNLYGYTF,TGTGCCGGACAGAACCTCTATGGCTACACCTTC
9,NA,NA,TRBJ2-1,TRBV6-1,CATLNEQFF,TGTGCCACCCTCAATGAGCAGTTCTTC
16,TRBD2,few,TRBJ2-2,TRBV25-1,CASSVTSGGNTGELFF,TGTGCCAGCAGCGTGACTAGCGGGGGCAACACCGGGGAGCTGTTTTTT
13,NA,NA,TRBJ2-3,TRBV5-5,CASSLVGGDTQYF,TGTGCCAGCAGCTTGGTCGGGGGAGATACGCAGTATTTT
15,TRBD1,NA,TRBJ2-2,TRBV5-1,CASSLKGQGSGELFF,TGCGCCAGCAGCTTGAAGGGACAGGGATCCGGGGAGCTGTTTTTT
14,NA,NA,TRBJ2-7,TRBV4-3,CASSQGARAYEQYF,TGCGCCAGCAGCCAAGGAGCCCGCGCCTACGAGCAGTACTTC
15,NA,NA,TRBJ1-6,TRBV30,CAWSGMGREVSPLHF,TGTGCCTGGAGTGGAATGGGCAGGGAGGTTTCACCCCTCCACTTT
13,TRBD2,NA,TRBJ2-7,TRBV5-5,CASSSGTYYEQYF,TGTGCCAGCAGCAGCGGGACCTACTACGAGCAGTACTTC
12,NA,NA,TRBJ2-1,TRBV5-4,CASSFPDNEQFF,TGTGCCAGCAGCTTCCCAGACAATGAGCAGTTCTTC
14,NA,NA,TRBJ1-1,TRBV9,CASSVEPGPPRAFF,TGTGCCAGCAGCGTAGAACCTGGGCCGCCACGAGCTTTCTTT
14,NA,few,TRBJ2-3,TRBV27,CASSLSLHTDTQYF,TGTGCCAGCAGTTTATCATTACACACAGATACGCAGTATTTT
15,NA,NA,TRBJ1-1,TRBV11-1,CASSRAQGEGTEAFF,TGTGCCAGCAGCCGAGCCCAAGGGGAGGGGACTGAAGCTTTCTTT
15,NA,NA,TRBJ1-3,TRBV25-1,CATEGGTLSGNTIYF,TGTGCCACCGAAGGGGGTACCCTCTCTGGAAACACCATATATTTT
18,NA,NA,TRBJ2-2,TRBV7-2,CASTPIQMTRFNTGELFF,TGTGCCAGCACCCCAATTCAGATGACTAGATTTAACACCGGGGAGCTGTTTTTT
15,TRBD1,NA,TRBJ2-7,TRBV18,CASSPGTGATYEQYF,TGTGCCAGCTCACCCGGGACAGGGGCGACCTACGAGCAGTACTTC
13,NA,NA,TRBJ2-7,TRBV28,CASSVLSSYEQYF,TGTGCCAGCAGTGTCCTGAGCTCCTACGAGCAGTACTTC
16,TRBD1,NA,TRBJ2-2,TRBV28,CASSREDRGGTGELFF,TGTGCCAGCAGTCGCGAGGACAGGGGAGGCACCGGGGAGCTGTTTTTT
15,NA,NA,TRBJ1-3,TRBV7-6,CASSPGGSSGNTIYF,TGTGCCAGCAGCCCCGGGGGGAGCTCTGGAAACACCATATATTTT
15,TRBD1,NA,TRBJ2-7,TRBV5-4,CASSYRGASATEQYF,TGTGCCAGCAGCTACAGGGGCGCCTCAGCCACCGAGCAGTACTTC
14,TRBD1,NA,TRBJ2-7,TRBV6-1,CARSRGHSTYEQYF,TGTGCCAGGTCCAGGGGGCACTCTACCTACGAGCAGTACTTC
12,NA,NA,TRBJ1-1,TRBV5-1,CASSSGGGEAFF,TGCGCCAGCAGCTCCGGGGGTGGTGAAGCTTTCTTT
16,NA,few,TRBJ2-2,TRBV6-5,CASSYGYPSVAGELFF,TGTGCCAGCAGTTACGGGTACCCGAGCGTGGCCGGGGAGCTGTTTTTT
15,NA,NA,TRBJ2-1,TRBV4-1,CASSQGDSSYNEQFF,TGCGCCAGCAGCCAAGGTGATAGCTCCTACAATGAGCAGTTCTTC
16,NA,NA,TRBJ1-3,TRBV6-5,CASSSLRSYAGNTIYF,TGTGCCAGCAGTTCGCTCCGGTCCTACGCGGGAAACACCATATATTTT
14,TRBD1,NA,TRBJ1-2,TRBV27,CASSQGDRAYGYTF,TGTGCCAGCAGCCAGGGGGACAGGGCTTATGGCTACACCTTC
16,TRBD2,NA,TRBJ2-3,TRBV6-4,CASSESAAGGGDTQYF,TGTGCCAGCAGTGAATCGGCGGCGGGGGGCGGGGATACGCAGTATTTT
16,NA,few,TRBJ2-1,TRBV6-1,CASSERDSRLYNEQFF,TGTGCCAGCAGTGAGCGGGACAGCCGGCTTTACAATGAGCAGTTCTTC
16,NA,NA,TRBJ1-5,TRBV7-2,CASSSGSAPGREPQHF,TGTGCCAGCAGCTCGGGGAGCGCTCCCGGGAGGGAACCCCAGCATTTT
15,TRBD1,NA,TRBJ1-5,TRBV6-5,CASSRTGDGNQPQHF,TGTGCCAGCAGCCGGACAGGAGACGGCAATCAGCCCCAGCATTTT
16,TRBD2,NA,TRBJ2-1,TRBV6-4,CASSDSSGGDYNEQFF,TGTGCCAGCAGTGACTCAAGCGGGGGGGACTACAATGAGCAGTTCTTC
13,NA,NA,TRBJ2-1,TRBV5-1,CASSWTDYNEQFF,TGCGCCAGCAGCTGGACAGACTACAATGAGCAGTTCTTC
15,TRBD2,few,TRBJ2-1,TRBV19,CASSYSGGEFNEQFF,TGTGCCAGTAGTTATAGCGGGGGAGAATTTAATGAGCAGTTCTTC
14,NA,once,TRBJ2-2,TRBV4-2,CASSQSTGTGELFF,TGTGCCAGCAGCCAATCTACAGGGACCGGGGAGCTGTTTTTT